The source of this T cell receptor beta chain is a study of regulatory T cells in long-lasting Graves disease. The study, taken as a whole, reports: Newly diagnosed disease favored TRBV20-1 and TRBJ2-1 over persistent disease.

Arm-PCR of CDR3 regions and iRepertoire HTBI primers were the basis on which TCR beta libraries were built. TCRdb analysed the multiplex PCR reads with MiXCR anew, one entry per CDR3 protein. The sample records fewer than 650,000 distinct CDR3 sequences, about 16% being singletons. Time point here: newly diagnosed GD, antithyroid drugs for less than 3 months. RNA extracted from PBMCs served as the sequencing template. About this clonotype itself: What it binds is unknown.

With 1 base clipped from V and 6 bases from J, the junction kept 3 bases outside the gene matches. The CDR3 is 14 residues long. Germline V gene sequence: CDR1 DFQATT, CDR2 SNEGSKA (reference sequence). Another study also made use of these data, one on T cells in Graves' hyperthyroidism and ophthalmopathy.

This TCR derives from a man aged 18 to 29 with Graves disease. Sequenced here: peripheral blood mononuclear cells (PBMCs), sampled at new diagnosis, from a patient treated with antithyroid drugs. The chain joins TRBV20-1 to TRBJ2-3, with 11 positions matching TRBD2. The CDR3 sequence is CSARGASGRDTQYF. The DNA for the CDR3 is TGCAGTGCTAGAGGCGCTAGCGGGAGGGATACGCAGTATTTT.